The present T cell receptor (beta chain) was sequenced within a study of blood T cell repertoires in COVID-19. Study-level background: Samples of COVID-19 (acute and convalescent) were obtained from the United States, Italy and Spain. PBMCs, B-cell-depleted T cells, or T cells provided the cDNA or gDNA that made up the material.

Authors' analysis steps: From reference gene primer amplification, estimates of nucleated cell counts were derived. TCRdb keeps only in-frame clones here, not all; method: immunoSEQ multiplex PCR. Clonal size and the V and J genes are those of that table, whereas D and trimming came from the DNA. The sample carries hundreds of thousands of clones, roughly 80% recorded once. This clone has only one observation. The sequencing input was peripheral blood. The TCR comes from a woman at least 80 years old with acute or convalescent COVID-19.

This chain's CDR3 is CASSSGGEYEQYF. In DNA, the CDR3 is TGTGCCAGCAGTTCCGGGGGTGAATACGAGCAGTACTTC. This chain uses TRBV6-5 with TRBJ2-7, with D possibly being TRBD2 (6 bases). The CDR3 consists of 13 residues. Germline CDR1 is MNHEY and CDR2 is SVGAGI. The V end lost 4 bases, the J end lost 4 bases, and 11 bases lay between the germline ends.